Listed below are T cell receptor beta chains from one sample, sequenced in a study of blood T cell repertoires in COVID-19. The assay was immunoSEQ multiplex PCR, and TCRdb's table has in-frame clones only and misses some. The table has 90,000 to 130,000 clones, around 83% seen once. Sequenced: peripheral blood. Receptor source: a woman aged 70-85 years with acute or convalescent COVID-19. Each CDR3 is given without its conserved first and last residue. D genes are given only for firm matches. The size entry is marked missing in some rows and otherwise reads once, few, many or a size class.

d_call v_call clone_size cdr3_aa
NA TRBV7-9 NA ASSSGGRDNEQF
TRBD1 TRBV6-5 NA ASSRTGGNTIY
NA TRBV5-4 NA ASSLFARSTISGELF
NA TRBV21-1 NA ASIPGIPRETQY
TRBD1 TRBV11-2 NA ASSWGTGGNEQF
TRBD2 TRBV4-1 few ASSQGKLAGPAGANVLT
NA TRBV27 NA ASSSKQVGGGYGYT
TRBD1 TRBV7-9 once ASSSRTTGDYGYT
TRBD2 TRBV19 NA ASSSGTSGWETQY
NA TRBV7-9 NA ASAGDGYT
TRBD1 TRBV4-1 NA ASSQVTGGMVQPQH
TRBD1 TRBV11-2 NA ASSSALAGGEQY
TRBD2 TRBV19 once ASSMWAGGPNEQF
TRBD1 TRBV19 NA ASSPGTASGNTIY
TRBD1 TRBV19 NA ASNTLQGSTGQPQH
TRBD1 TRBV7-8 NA ASSSDRGGYGYT
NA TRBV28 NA ASSFRQEIRPQH
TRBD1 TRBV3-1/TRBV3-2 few ASTSGTGDQPQH
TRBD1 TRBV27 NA ASRKDPRGRDGYT
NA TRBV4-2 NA ASSQEIASSTDTQY
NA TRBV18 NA ASSHGSSYNEQF
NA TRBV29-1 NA SARELNTEAF
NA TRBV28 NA ASSILSPPLEGGYT
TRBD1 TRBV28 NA ASRAGGSNTEAF
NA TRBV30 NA AWSLPGQRGGYT
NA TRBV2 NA ASTSVRNTEAF
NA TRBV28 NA ASAEVSGASPLH
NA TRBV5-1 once ASSVRGYNTEAF
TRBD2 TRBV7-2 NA ASSLERLAAETQY
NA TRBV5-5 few ASTRAGGARHYGYT
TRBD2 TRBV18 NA ASSPLAGGLGETQY
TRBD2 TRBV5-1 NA ASSLSSGRAVRQF
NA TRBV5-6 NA ASSPTMYQETQY
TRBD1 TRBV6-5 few ASRLGQGVRTEAF
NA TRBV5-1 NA ASSINADEQY
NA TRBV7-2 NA ASSFGLLTGELF
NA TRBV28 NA ASSIPIETRGYGYT
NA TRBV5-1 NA ASSGGGRYTGELF
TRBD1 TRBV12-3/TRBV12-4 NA ASSRDSNNEQF
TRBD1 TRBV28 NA ASSLRQGRNQPQH
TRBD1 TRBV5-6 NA ASSRDRGDGYT
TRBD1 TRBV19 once ASSIVGAGTGRAEPQH